This T cell receptor beta chain was recorded in a study of immune heterogeneity within non-small cell lung tumors. Amplification of TCR beta CDR3 was performed by multiplex PCR with 32 V and 13 J primers. TCRdb passed the multiplex PCR reads through MiXCR, listing each CDR3 protein once. The repertoire includes about 10,000 distinct CDR3 sequences, roughly 29% of them detected once, and roughly 27% sits in the top ten. Trimming at V came to 5 bases and at J to 1 base, leaving 7 bases not matched to a gene. The germline gives CDR1 SEHNR, CDR2 FQNEAQ (reference sequence). CDR3 size: 15 residues. Samples each supplied about 610 ng of bulk tumor genomic DNA as template. Doctors removed several biopsies from each primary tumor during surgery, keeping them far apart. With untreated, newly diagnosed non-small cell lung cancer, the patients went on to undergo curative surgery. Ten or more counts support this clonotype.

This clonotype originated in a woman aged 50 to 60 with non-small cell lung cancer. The sequenced material came from lung tumor tissue. The chain uses TRBV7-9 and TRBJ1-1, with 7 nucleotides matching TRBD1. CDR3 nucleotide sequence: TGTGCCAGCAGCCCTACAGGGGTCCAGAACACTGAAGCTTTCTTT. The encoded protein is CASSPTGVQNTEAFF.